A few counts support the clone carrying this T cell receptor beta chain. This entry is derived from a study of patients and donors after allogeneic stem cell transplantation. The CDR3 loop spans 16 amino acids. V lost 3 bases and J lost 4; bases outside the gene matches: 5. The germline V gene has CDR1 MNHEY and CDR2 SMNVEV (reference sequence). Each CDR3 protein gets one entry after TCRdb re-called the RT-PCR reads with MiXCR. Here the sample spans 200,000 to 250,000 distinct CDR3 sequences, roughly 15% being singletons. This receptor was obtained from a human donor who was either an allogeneic HSCT recipient or a stem cell or donor lymphocyte infusion donor (not recorded which). It is not recorded whose cells these are; they may come from a transplant donor. Sequencing was performed on blood, either unsorted or a sorted T cell fraction (not recorded which). The chain is built from TRBV27 and TRBJ2-3, with 12 bases identical to TRBD1. This CDR3 is CASSLQGQGASDTQYF. CDR3 DNA sequence: TGTGCCAGCAGTTTGCAGGGACAGGGGGCGTCAGATACGCAGTATTTT.